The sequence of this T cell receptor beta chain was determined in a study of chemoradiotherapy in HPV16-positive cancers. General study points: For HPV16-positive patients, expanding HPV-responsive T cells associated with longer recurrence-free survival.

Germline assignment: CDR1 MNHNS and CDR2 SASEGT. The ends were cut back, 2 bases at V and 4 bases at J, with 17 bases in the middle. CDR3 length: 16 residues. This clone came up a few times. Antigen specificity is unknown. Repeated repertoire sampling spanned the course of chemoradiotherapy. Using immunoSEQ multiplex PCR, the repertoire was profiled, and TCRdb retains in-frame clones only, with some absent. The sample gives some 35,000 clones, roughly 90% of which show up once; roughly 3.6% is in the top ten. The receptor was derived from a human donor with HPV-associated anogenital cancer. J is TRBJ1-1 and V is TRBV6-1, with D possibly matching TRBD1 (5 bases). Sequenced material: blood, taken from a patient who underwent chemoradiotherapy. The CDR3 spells CASSEMMGTISTEAFF. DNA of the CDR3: TGTGCCAGCAGTGAAATGATGGGGACGATATCCACTGAAGCTTTCTTT.